This T cell receptor beta chain was sequenced for a study of blood T cells in healthy people across ages. The germline V and J ends were trimmed by 4 bases and 4 bases, with 16 bases remaining between them. The germline V gene has CDR1 MGHRA and CDR2 YSYEKL. The CDR3 runs 15 residues. A second PCR of 7 to 11 cycles used a sample-barcoded 5' primer and a J-beta primer mix. Using its own MiXCR run on the 5' RACE reads, TCRdb lists one record per CDR3 protein. The sample records 760,000 or so distinct CDR3 sequences, approximately 25% being singletons. This clonotype has a count of ten or more. These sequences were also reported in another study, on T cells of mothers and their children.

The origin of this receptor is a boy aged 5-17 years in good health. This chain links TRBV4-1 with TRBJ1-2; a possible D gene is TRBD1 (5 bases). Sequenced: blood. The CDR3 region is CASSPTVQQIYGYTF. The DNA of the CDR3 is TGCGCCAGCAGCCCGACAGTTCAACAAATCTATGGCTACACCTTC.